This T cell receptor (beta chain) stems from a study of blood T cell repertoires in COVID-19 (dated by TCRdb to the early 2020s). About the study as a whole: Samples from collaborators originated in the United States, Italy and Spain and spanned both the acute and convalescent phases of COVID-19. The prospective study material was composed of cDNA or gDNA derived from T cells, B-cell-depleted T cells, or PBMCs. The dataset comprised deeply sampled blood TCRbeta repertoires from subjects exposed to, actively infected with, or recovered from COVID-19. The repertoires were made available in a free public database intended to serve as a resource for research on the immune response to SARS-CoV-2. The samples were drawn from the first 160 participants of the ongoing ImmuneRACE study and from over 950 subjects provided by 6 global collaborators. Nearly every sample came with metadata listing a de-identified subject ID, COVID-19 status, age in years and sex. HLA class I and class II types, where available, came from metadata supplied by the sample provider rather than from assay-based typing.

As regards this clone: This clone's antigen is unknown. It has no much larger one-base neighbor in the sample; base qualities were not kept.

Samples from volunteer blood donors who had recovered from COVID-19 were contributed by a second Seattle source. The collaborating institutions used their own protocols to collect whole blood in K2EDTA tubes. For TCRbeta analysis, collaborators shipped samples in one of three forms: frozen whole blood, isolated PBMCs, or DNA extracted from either of those sample types. Broader findings and caveats from the paper: How much clinical and demographic metadata was included differed by source and by participant, and the metadata was provided uncurated.

The junction shows trimming of 8 bases on V and 5 bases on J, and the gene matches do not reach 10 bases of it. Per the germline V gene, ENHRY is the CDR1 and SYGVKD is the CDR2. The CDR3 starts with the cysteine, ends with the phenylalanine, and has 15 residues. Of the read, only the CDR3 DNA is kept; its 45 bases are in frame from base 1. TCRbeta CDR3 regions were amplified from genomic DNA by means of the immunoSEQ Assay, a bias-controlled multiplex PCR. In the original analysis: Nucleated cell counts per sample were estimated from amplification of reference gene primers within the assay. Sequence reads were collapsed and filtered to measure the absolute abundance of every unique TCRbeta CDR3 rearrangement. For each sample, productive Simpson clonality was calculated as the square root of Simpson's diversity index over productive rearrangements. TCRdb mirrors the immuneACCESS table, restricted to in-frame sequences. Some clones are absent from its copies; in checked studies, under half trace to an unresolved V gene, and the reason for the others is unknown. V, J and clone size derive from that table, while D and trimming were established from the DNA sequence. Across this sample there are hundreds of thousands of clones, with 90% to 95% seen only once. The ten largest clones add up to approximately 3.5% of the sample.

The sequence derives from a woman in her late teens or twenties who had recovered from COVID-19. Sequencing was carried out using peripheral blood. The chain was built from TRBV10-3 and TRBJ2-2, with TRBD2 matching 8 junction bases. The CDR3 is CAISQSGSGTGELFF. The sequenced DNA is TGTGCCATCTCCCAAAGCGGGAGCGGAACCGGGGAGCTGTTTTTT.